Below, 28 T cell receptor beta chains from the same sample are listed, as sequenced in a study of cytomegalovirus exposure and HLA in healthy donors. It was with 60 Vbeta and 13 Jbeta primers that the PCR ran. Profiled with immunoSEQ multiplex PCR; TCRdb holds only in-frame clones, not every one. Altogether approximately 190,000 clones are present, around 80% being singletons, with the ten largest covering approximately 1.7%. Sequencing was carried out using PBMCs. These receptors were taken from a man aged 40-49 years in good health and CMV-seropositive.

The gene calls are TRBV2 and TRBJ1-1; D is possibly TRBD1 (6 bases). V was clipped by 5 bases and J by 0 bases, with 16 bases between them. CDR1 is SNHLY and CDR2 is FYNNEI in the germline V gene. The CDR3 runs to 16 residues. The CDR3, as DNA: TGTGCCAGCAGTTCGACAGGAGTCAAGATGAACACTGAAGCTTTCTTT. Translated, it gives CASSSTGVKMNTEAFF.

This sequence joins TRBV18 and TRBJ1-5, with 7 bases fitting TRBD1. Germline CDR1 and CDR2: KGHSH and LQKENI. CDR3 length equals 15 residues. The V and J ends lost 5 bases and 2 bases, in that order; junction bases with no gene match: 6. For the CDR3, the DNA is TGTGCCAGCTCAACCCGCGGGACAGGCAATCAGCCCCAGCATTTT. Translation: CASSTRGTGNQPQHF.

J is TRBJ2-1 and V is TRBV5-1; tentatively, D is TRBD1 (5 bases). Trimming cost V 4 bases and J 0 bases, with 17 bases left between them. This CDR3 comprises 17 residues. Germline values: CDR1 SGHRS, CDR2 YFSETQ. CDR3 nucleotide sequence: TGCGCCAGCAGCCCCGGACGTAGGGGCAGCTCCTACAATGAGCAGTTCTTC. Amino acid sequence: CASSPGRRGSSYNEQFF.

Details on this clone: Other DNA sequences of this sample code for an identical CDR3. This chain joins TRBV7-9 and TRBJ1-2; tentatively, D is TRBD1 (5 bases). CDR3 size: 13 residues. The germline gives CDR1 SEHNR, CDR2 FQNEAQ (reference sequence). V lost 5 bases and J lost 4, with 11 bases in between. The CDR3 here is CASSPGTGYGYTF. DNA for the CDR3: TGTGCCAGCAGCCCTGGGACTGGCTATGGCTACACCTTC.

This clone was seen more than once but under ten times. The chain joins TRBV9 to TRBJ2-1; the match to TRBD2 covers 8 bases. The V and J ends lost 10 bases and 10 bases, in that order; junction bases with no gene match: 19. Germline-derived CDR1 and CDR2 are SGDLS and YYNGEE. CDR3 size: 15 residues. The CDR3, as DNA: TGTGCCTCAACACCCCCCAGCGGGAGTTTCCGAGAGCAGTTCTTC. Protein product: CASTPPSGSFREQFF. Filled out from reference TRBV9 and TRBJ2-1, the complete variable domain reads DSGVTQTPKHLITATGQRVTLRCSPRSGDLSVYWYQQSLDQGLQFLIQYYNGEERAKGNILERFSAQQFPDLHSELNLSSLELGDSALYFCASTPPSGSFREQFFGPGTRLTVL.

The rearrangement uses TRBV6-1 and TRBJ1-2; TRBD1 matches 7 bases. V shed 6 bases and J 4 bases; nucleotides not matched to a gene: 11. Germline V lookup: CDR1 MNHNS, CDR2 SASEGT. This CDR3 region has 15 residues. CDR3 in DNA: TGTGCCAGCAGCTACACCGGACAGGACTTCTATGGCTACACCTTC. Its translation is CASSYTGQDFYGYTF.

V and J are TRBV7-2 and TRBJ1-3; D is uncertain. V gave up 5 bases and J gave up 0 bases, with 14 bases separating them. The CDR3 totals 16 residues. Germline V gene lookup returns CDR1 SGHTA and CDR2 FQGNSA. CDR3: CASSPMAVRSGNTIYF. The CDR3 DNA is TGTGCCAGCAGCCCGATGGCCGTACGCTCTGGAAACACCATATATTTT.

The gene calls are TRBV7-8 and TRBJ2-3; 7 bases align to TRBD2. CDR1 is SGHVS and CDR2 is FQNEAQ in the germline V gene. This CDR3 has 17 residues. V was clipped by 4 bases and J by 2 bases; unmatched bases: 12. CDR3 region: CASSSDALAANTDTQYF. The CDR3 nucleotides read TGTGCCAGCAGCTCCGACGCCCTAGCGGCAAACACAGATACGCAGTATTTT.

The chain has TRBV2 and TRBJ2-7; D is undetermined. Trimming pared 6 bases from V and 2 bases from J, leaving 11 bases between. CDR3 length: 13 amino acids. CDR1 is SNHLY and CDR2 is FYNNEI in the germline V gene. The CDR3 here is CASSPSAAYEQYF. CDR3 sequence (DNA): TGTGCCAGCAGCCCCAGCGCTGCCTACGAGCAGTACTTC.

With regard to this clone: Other DNA sequences within the sample encode an identical CDR3. The gene calls are TRBV28 and TRBJ1-1; TRBD1 matches 10 bases. Germline trimming cut 4 bases from V and 3 bases from J; bases unmatched to any gene: 5. CDR3 length equals 15 residues. From germline, CDR1 is MDHEN and CDR2 SYDVKM. This CDR3 is CASSSTGTGDTEAFF. The CDR3 DNA is TGTGCCAGCAGTTCCACCGGGACAGGGGACACTGAAGCTTTCTTT.

The V call is TRBV4-3, the J call TRBJ2-1; 14 bases map to TRBD2. The germline V gene has CDR1 LGHNA and CDR2 YSLEER. The CDR3 is 15 residues long. The V and J ends lost 4 bases and 10 bases, in that order; junction bases with no gene match: 6. The CDR3 protein is CASSLGLAGAGEQFF. CDR3 DNA sequence: TGCGCCAGCAGCCTGGGACTAGCGGGGGCAGGGGAGCAGTTCTTC.

Points on this clone: This sample also contains other DNA sequences that code for the same CDR3. The J gene is TRBJ2-1, the V gene TRBV5-1; 8 positions agree with TRBD1. Germline CDR1 reads SGHRS; CDR2 reads YFSETQ. V dropped 4 bases and J dropped 9; count of bases not matched to a gene: 3. This CDR3 spans 12 amino acids. The CDR3: CASSLDRGEQFF. The CDR3 DNA is TGCGCCAGCAGCCTTGACAGGGGTGAGCAGTTCTTC.

This chain joins TRBV4-1 and TRBJ2-1; 9 bases agree with TRBD1. The CDR3 extends over 16 amino acids. Losses at the gene ends were 3 bases for V and 3 bases for J; bases not matched to a gene: 6. Germline CDR1 MGHRA, CDR2 YSYEKL. The CDR3 sequence is CASSQTDRGVYNEQFF. The CDR3 DNA reads TGCGCCAGCAGCCAGACGGACAGGGGCGTCTACAATGAGCAGTTCTTC.

For this clone: One junction end disagrees with the germline gene, perhaps due to a read error. The chain links TRBV4-3 to TRBJ2-2, with 9 bases fitting TRBD1. Germline lookup yields CDR1 LGHNA and CDR2 YSLEER. The CDR3 totals 16 residues. The CDR3 loop reads CASSPWTGVGTGELFF. The CDR3 DNA reads as TGCGCCAGCAGCCCCTGGACAGGGGTAGGGACCGGGGAGTTGTTTTTT.

The CDR3 region is CASSLGQGYNEKLFF. CDR3 DNA sequence: TGTGCCAGCAGCTTGGGACAGGGATATAATGAAAAACTGTTTTTT. The genes are TRBV5-4 and TRBJ1-4; 7 bases agree with TRBD1. Per the germline V gene, CDR1 is SGHNT and CDR2 is YYREEE (reference sequence). This CDR3 spans 15 amino acids. The V segment lost 0 bases and the J segment 4 bases; nucleotides outside the gene matches: 3.

This chain uses TRBV5-1 with TRBJ2-2; D unresolved. Germline values: CDR1 SGHRS, CDR2 YFSETQ. This CDR3 region has 11 residues. Trimming removed 3 bases at V and 6 bases at J, with 3 bases between. CDR3: CASSSSGELFF. The CDR3 bases are TGCGCCAGCAGCTCCTCCGGGGAGCTGTTTTTT.

The gene calls are TRBV28 and TRBJ1-1; D unresolved. This CDR3 spans 18 amino acids. Germline V CDR1 and CDR2: MDHEN, SYDVKM. V lost 3 bases, J lost 2 bases, and 22 bases lay in between. CDR3 sequence reads: CASSLVNRPPALNTEAFF. In DNA form, the CDR3 reads TGTGCCAGCAGTTTGGTAAACAGACCCCCCGCGCTAAACACTGAAGCTTTCTTT.

A few counts support this clone. The gene calls are TRBV6-6 and TRBJ1-5; 8 bases are shared with TRBD1. J lost 7 bases, V lost 6 bases, and 2 bases had no gene match. This CDR3 is 12 amino acids long. Germline loops: CDR1 MNHNY, CDR2 SVGAGI (reference sequence). The CDR3 reads CASRQGGQPQHF. CDR3 DNA: TGTGCCAGCAGACAGGGGGGACAGCCCCAGCATTTT.

The chain employs TRBV2 and TRBJ2-7; D may be TRBD1 (5 bases). The V gene's germline CDR1 is SNHLY and CDR2 FYNNEI. There are 13 residues in the CDR3. Trimming stripped 5 bases from V and 3 bases from J, with 11 bases between. CDR3 sequence reads: CASSLRQSYEQYF. In DNA, the CDR3 is TGTGCCAGCAGTCTAAGACAGAGCTACGAGCAGTACTTC.

V gene TRBV11-3 combines with J gene TRBJ2-1; TRBD2 aligns across 14 bases. CDR1 and CDR2 from the germline V gene are SGHNT and YENEEA. CDR3 size: 15 residues. Trimming cost V 5 bases and J 6 bases; bases outside gene matches: 3. CDR3 DNA sequence: TGTGCCAGCAGCCCTGGGACTAGCGGGAGCAATGAGCAGTTCTTC. It encodes CASSPGTSGSNEQFF.

The chain carries TRBV6-5 and TRBJ2-1, with 10 bases identical to TRBD1. The CDR3 runs to 12 residues. Germline V gene lookup returns CDR1 MNHEY and CDR2 SVGAGI. J was trimmed by 12 bases and V by 4 bases; bases with no gene match: 3. DNA of the CDR3: TGTGCCAGCAGTTCGACAGGGGGCCGGCAGTTCTTC. This translates into CASSSTGGRQFF.

The chain couples TRBV5-1 to TRBJ1-1; a possible D gene is TRBD1 (6 bases). The germline V gene has CDR1 SGHRS and CDR2 YFSETQ. There are 17 residues in the CDR3. V gave up 1 base and J gave up 1 base, with 17 bases separating them. CDR3 in amino acids: CASSLRALGGANTEAFF. The CDR3 DNA follows: TGCGCCAGCAGCTTGAGAGCCCTAGGGGGTGCGAACACTGAAGCTTTCTTT.

The chain is built from TRBV6-1 and TRBJ1-2; no firm D call. The CDR3 is 12 amino acids. Germline V gene lookup returns CDR1 MNHNS and CDR2 SASEGT. Between the trimmed V and J ends, which lost 3 bases and 5 bases, there was a span of 7 bases. CDR3 region: CASSDIGYGYTF. Here the CDR3 DNA reads TGTGCCAGCAGTGATATCGGGTATGGCTACACCTTC.

CDR3 region: CASGQSLLNNSPLHF. For the CDR3, the DNA is TGTGCCAGCGGACAATCCTTGCTAAATAATTCACCCCTCCACTTT. The V and J genes are TRBV2 and TRBJ1-6, with D perhaps TRBD1 (5 bases). V lost 8 bases to trimming and J lost 5 bases, with 16 bases between them. This CDR3 has 15 amino acids. Germline V lookup: CDR1 SNHLY, CDR2 FYNNEI.

The chain employs TRBV30 and TRBJ1-1, with 7 bases lining up with TRBD1. The CDR3 contains 17 residues. Germline trimming cut 0 bases from V and 5 bases from J; bases unmatched to any gene: 15. Germline V gives CDR1 GTSNPN, CDR2 SVGIG (reference sequence). CDR3 region: CAWSVSTGHNFRTEAFF. In DNA, the CDR3 is TGTGCCTGGAGTGTATCGACAGGGCATAATTTCCGGACTGAAGCTTTCTTT.

The gene calls are TRBV2 and TRBJ2-1, with 11 bases identical to TRBD1. This CDR3 region has 17 residues. Germline CDR1 is SNHLY and CDR2 is FYNNEI. J was trimmed by 8 bases and V by 3 bases; bases with no gene match: 12. The DNA for the CDR3 is TGTGCCAGCAGTGAGCCCGGGACAGGGGGGTTGAGGTATGAGCAGTTCTTC. Translated, it gives CASSEPGTGGLRYEQFF.

V usage is TRBV6-1 and J usage is TRBJ2-3; maybe TRBD1 (6 bases). Trimming left V 1 base short and J 1 base short, with 9 bases between. From germline, CDR1 is MNHNS and CDR2 SASEGT. The CDR3 loop spans 15 amino acids. The CDR3 sequence: CASSEGQARTDTQYF. In DNA form, the CDR3 reads TGTGCCAGCAGTGAAGGACAGGCCCGCACAGATACGCAGTATTTT.

The rearrangement links TRBV5-1 to TRBJ2-1; D not resolved. CDR1 and CDR2 from the germline V gene are SGHRS and YFSETQ. The CDR3 has 14 residues. The V end lost 7 bases, the J end lost 0 bases, and 11 bases lay between the germline ends. The CDR3 DNA reads TGCGCCAGCGGTACTGCGGACTCCTACAATGAGCAGTTCTTC. This codes for CASGTADSYNEQFF.